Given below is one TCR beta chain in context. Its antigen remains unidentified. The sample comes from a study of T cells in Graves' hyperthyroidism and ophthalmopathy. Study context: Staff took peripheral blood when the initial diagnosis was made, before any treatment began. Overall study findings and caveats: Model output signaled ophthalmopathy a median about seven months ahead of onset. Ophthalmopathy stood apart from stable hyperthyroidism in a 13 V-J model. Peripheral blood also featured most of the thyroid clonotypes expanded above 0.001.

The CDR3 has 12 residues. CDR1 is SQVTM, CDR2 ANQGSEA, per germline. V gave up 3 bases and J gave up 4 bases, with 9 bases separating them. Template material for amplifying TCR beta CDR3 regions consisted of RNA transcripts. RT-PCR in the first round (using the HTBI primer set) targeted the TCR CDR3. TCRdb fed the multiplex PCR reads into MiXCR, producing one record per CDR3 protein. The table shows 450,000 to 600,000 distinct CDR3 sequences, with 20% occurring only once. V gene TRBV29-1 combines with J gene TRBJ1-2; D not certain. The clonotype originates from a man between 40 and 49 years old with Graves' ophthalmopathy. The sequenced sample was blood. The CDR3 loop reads CSVDWGGYGYTF. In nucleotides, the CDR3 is TGCAGCGTTGACTGGGGAGGCTATGGCTACACCTTC.